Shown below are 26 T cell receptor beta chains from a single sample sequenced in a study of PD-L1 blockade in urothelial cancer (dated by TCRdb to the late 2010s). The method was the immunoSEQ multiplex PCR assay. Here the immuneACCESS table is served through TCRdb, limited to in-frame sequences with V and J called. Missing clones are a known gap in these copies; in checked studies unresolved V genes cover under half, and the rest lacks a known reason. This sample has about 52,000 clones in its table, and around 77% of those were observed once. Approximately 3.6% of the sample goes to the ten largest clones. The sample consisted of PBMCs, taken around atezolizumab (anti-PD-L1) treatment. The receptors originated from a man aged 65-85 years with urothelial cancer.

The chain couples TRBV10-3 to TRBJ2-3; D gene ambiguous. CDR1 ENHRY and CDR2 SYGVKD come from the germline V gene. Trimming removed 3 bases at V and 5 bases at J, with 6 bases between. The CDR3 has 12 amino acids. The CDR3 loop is CAISDPVDTQYF. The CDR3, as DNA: TGTGCCATCAGTGATCCCGTAGATACGCAGTATTTT.

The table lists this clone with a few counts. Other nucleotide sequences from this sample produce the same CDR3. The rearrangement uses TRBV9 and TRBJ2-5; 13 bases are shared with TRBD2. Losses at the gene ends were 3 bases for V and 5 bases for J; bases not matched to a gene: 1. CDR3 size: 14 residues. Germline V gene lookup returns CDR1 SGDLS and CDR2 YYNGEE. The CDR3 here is CASSATSGRETQYF. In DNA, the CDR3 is TGTGCCAGCAGCGCGACTAGCGGGAGGGAGACCCAGTACTTC.

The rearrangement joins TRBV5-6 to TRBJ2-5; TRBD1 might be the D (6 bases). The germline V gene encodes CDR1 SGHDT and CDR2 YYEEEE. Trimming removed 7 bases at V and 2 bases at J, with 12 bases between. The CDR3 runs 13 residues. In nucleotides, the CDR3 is TGTGCCAGCCCACCCGGACAGCAAGAGACCCAGTACTTC. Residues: CASPPGQQETQYF.

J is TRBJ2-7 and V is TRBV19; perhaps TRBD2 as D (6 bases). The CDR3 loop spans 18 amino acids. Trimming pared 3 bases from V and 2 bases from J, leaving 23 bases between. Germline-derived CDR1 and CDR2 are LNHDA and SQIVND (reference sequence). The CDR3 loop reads CASSMAGTSSFGPYEQYF. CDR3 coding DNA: TGTGCCAGTAGTATGGCGGGGACGTCTTCCTTCGGGCCCTACGAGCAGTACTTC.

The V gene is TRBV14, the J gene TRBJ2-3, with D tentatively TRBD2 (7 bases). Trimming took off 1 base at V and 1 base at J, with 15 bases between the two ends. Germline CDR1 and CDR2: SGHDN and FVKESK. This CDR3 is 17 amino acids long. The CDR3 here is CASSQGGGQWGTDTQYF. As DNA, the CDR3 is TGTGCCAGCAGCCAAGGGGGGGGCCAATGGGGCACAGATACGCAGTATTTT.

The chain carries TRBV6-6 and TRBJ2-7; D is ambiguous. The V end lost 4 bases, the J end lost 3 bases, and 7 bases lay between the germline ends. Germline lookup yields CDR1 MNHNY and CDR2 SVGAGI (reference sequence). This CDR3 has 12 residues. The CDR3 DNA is TGTGCCAGCAGTTCCCAGGTCTACGAGCAGTACTTC. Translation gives CASSSQVYEQYF.

CDR3 DNA: TGTGCCAGCTCACCACGGCGGGGGGTTAACGGGGAGCTGTTTTTT. This translates into CASSPRRGVNGELFF. The chain combines TRBV18 with TRBJ2-2; TRBD2 agrees at 8 bases. The V gene end was trimmed by 1 base and the J gene end by 7 bases; junction bases not matched to a gene: 5. Germline V gene lookup returns CDR1 KGHSH and CDR2 LQKENI. The CDR3 loop spans 15 amino acids.

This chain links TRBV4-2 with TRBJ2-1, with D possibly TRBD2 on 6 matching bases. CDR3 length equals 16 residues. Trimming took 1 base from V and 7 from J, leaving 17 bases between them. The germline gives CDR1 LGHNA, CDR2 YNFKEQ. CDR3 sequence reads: CASSQVGLGGRNEQFF. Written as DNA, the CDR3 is TGTGCCAGCAGCCAAGTCGGGCTCGGGGGTCGGAATGAGCAGTTCTTC.

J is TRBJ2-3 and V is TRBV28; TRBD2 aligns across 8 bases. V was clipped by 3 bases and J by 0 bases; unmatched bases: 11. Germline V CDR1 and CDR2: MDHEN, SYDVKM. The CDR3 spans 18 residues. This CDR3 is CASSFPGMASGSTDTQYF. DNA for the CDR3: TGTGCCAGCAGTTTCCCGGGAATGGCTAGCGGGAGCACAGATACGCAGTATTTT.

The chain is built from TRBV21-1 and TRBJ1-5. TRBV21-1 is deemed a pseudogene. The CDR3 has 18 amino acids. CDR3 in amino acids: CASSKPTEITLDNQPQHF. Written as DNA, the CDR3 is TGTGCCAGCAGCAAACCCACTGAAATCACCCTAGACAATCAGCCCCAGCATTTT.

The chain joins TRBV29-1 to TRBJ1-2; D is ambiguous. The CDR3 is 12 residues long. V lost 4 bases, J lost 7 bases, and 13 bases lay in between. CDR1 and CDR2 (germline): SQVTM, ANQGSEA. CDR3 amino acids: CSVAEGATGYTF. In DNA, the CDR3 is TGCAGCGTTGCCGAGGGCGCGACTGGCTACACCTTC.

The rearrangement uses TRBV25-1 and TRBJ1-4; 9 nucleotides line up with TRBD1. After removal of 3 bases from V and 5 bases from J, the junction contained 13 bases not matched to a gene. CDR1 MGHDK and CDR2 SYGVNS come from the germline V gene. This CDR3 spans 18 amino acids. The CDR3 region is CASSDWYRGQGLNEKLFF. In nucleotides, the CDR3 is TGTGCCAGCAGTGATTGGTATCGGGGACAGGGCTTGAATGAAAAACTGTTTTTT.

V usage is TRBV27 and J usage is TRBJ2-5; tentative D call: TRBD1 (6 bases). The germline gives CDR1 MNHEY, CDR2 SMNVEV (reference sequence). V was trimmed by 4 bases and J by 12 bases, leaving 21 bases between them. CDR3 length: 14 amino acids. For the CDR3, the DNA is TGTGCCAGCAGTTCAGGGGCCCAGACCTTCCAAAAGTACTTC. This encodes CASSSGAQTFQKYF.

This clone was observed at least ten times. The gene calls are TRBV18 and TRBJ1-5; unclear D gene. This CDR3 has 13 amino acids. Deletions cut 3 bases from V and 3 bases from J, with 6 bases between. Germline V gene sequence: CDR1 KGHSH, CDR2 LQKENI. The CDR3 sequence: CASSPALNQPQHF. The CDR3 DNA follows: TGTGCCAGCTCACCGGCCCTCAATCAGCCCCAGCATTTT.

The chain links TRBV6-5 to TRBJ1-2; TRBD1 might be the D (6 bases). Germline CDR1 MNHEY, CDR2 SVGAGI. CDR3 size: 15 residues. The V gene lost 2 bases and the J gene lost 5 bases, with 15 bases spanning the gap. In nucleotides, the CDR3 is TGTGCCAGCAGTTACGGAACGGGGACAAATTATGGCTACACCTTC. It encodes CASSYGTGTNYGYTF.

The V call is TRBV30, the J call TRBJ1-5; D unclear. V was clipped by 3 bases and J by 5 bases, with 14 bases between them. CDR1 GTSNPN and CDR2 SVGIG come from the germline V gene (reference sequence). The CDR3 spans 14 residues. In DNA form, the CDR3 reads TGTGCCTGGAGCCTGGGGAGGACGGATCAGCCCCAGCATTTT. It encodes CAWSLGRTDQPQHF.

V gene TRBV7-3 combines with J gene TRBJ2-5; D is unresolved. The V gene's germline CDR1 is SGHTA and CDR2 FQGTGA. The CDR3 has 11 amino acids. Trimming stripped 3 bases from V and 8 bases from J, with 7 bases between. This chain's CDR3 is CASSFRGTQYF. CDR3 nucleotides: TGTGCCAGCAGCTTTCGAGGCACCCAGTACTTC.

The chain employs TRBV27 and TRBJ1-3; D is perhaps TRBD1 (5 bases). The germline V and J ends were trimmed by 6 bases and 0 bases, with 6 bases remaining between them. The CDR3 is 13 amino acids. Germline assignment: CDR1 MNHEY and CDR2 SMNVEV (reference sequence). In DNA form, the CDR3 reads TGTGCCAGCAGGACAGCCTCTGGAAACACCATATATTTT. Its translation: CASRTASGNTIYF.

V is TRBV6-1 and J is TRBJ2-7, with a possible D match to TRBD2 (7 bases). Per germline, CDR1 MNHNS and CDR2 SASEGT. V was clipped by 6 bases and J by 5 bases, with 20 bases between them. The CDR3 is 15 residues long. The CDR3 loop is CASRGGGQYVHEQYF. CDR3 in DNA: TGTGCCAGCAGAGGGGGGGGCCAATATGTGCACGAGCAGTACTTC.

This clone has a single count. The CDR3 sequence: CASSLGGTGGVVRKNIQYF. The CDR3 bases are TGTGCCAGCAGCTTGGGAGGGACAGGGGGCGTTGTACGGAAAAACATTCAGTACTTC. V and J are TRBV5-4 and TRBJ2-4, with 12 nucleotides matching TRBD1. CDR3 length: 19 amino acids. Germline V gene lookup returns CDR1 SGHNT and CDR2 YYREEE (reference sequence). J lost 4 bases, V lost 0 bases, and 11 bases had no gene match.

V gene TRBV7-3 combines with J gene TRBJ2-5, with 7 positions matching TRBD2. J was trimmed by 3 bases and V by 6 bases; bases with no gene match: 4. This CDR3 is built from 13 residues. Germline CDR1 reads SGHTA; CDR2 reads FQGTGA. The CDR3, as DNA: TGTGCCAGCAGTTATGGACTAGAAGAGACCCAGTACTTC. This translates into CASSYGLEETQYF. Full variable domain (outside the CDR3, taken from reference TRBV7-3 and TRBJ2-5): GAGVSQTPSNKVTEKGKYVELRCDPISGHTALYWYRQSLGQGPEFLIYFQGTGAADDSGLPNDRFFAVRPEGSVSTLKIQRTERGDSAVYLCASSYGLEETQYFGPGTRLLVL.

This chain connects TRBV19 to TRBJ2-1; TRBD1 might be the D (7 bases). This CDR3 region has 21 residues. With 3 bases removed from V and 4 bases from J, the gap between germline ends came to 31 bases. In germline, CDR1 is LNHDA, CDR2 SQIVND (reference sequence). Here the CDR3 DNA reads TGTGCCAGTAGTATCTTCGGGGCAGGGGGGCGGTGGGCCCCGAGTTACAATGAGCAGTTCTTC. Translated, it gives CASSIFGAGGRWAPSYNEQFF.

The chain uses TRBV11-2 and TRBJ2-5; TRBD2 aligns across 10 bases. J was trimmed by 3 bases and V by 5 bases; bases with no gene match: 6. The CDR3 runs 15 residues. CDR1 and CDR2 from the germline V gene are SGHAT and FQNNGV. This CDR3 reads CASSIGLADEETQYF. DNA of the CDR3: TGTGCCAGCAGCATCGGACTAGCGGACGAAGAGACCCAGTACTTC.

CDR3 nucleotides: TGTGCCACCAAACAGGGGGCCAGCACAGATACGCAGTATTTT. Translating gives CATKQGASTDTQYF. V gene TRBV10-3 combines with J gene TRBJ2-3; TRBD1 agrees at 9 bases. CDR1 is ENHRY and CDR2 is SYGVKD in the germline V gene. This CDR3 region has 14 residues. Trimming removed 10 bases from V and 0 bases from J; junction bases left unmatched: 5.

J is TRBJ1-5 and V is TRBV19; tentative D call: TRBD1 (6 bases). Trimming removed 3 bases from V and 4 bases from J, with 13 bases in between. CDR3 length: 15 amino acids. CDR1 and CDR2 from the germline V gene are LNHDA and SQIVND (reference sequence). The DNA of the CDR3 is TGTGCCAGTAGTATGTGGAACAGGGATAATCAGCCCCAGCATTTT. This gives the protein CASSMWNRDNQPQHF.

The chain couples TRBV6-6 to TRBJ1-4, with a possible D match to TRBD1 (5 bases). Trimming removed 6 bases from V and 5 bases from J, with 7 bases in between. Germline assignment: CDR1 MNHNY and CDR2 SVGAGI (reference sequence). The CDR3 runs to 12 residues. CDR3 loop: CASRQGNEKLFF. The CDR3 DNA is TGTGCCAGCAGGCAGGGAAATGAAAAACTGTTTTTT.